This paragraph reports one T cell receptor (beta chain). What it binds is unknown. With 2 bases removed from V and 7 bases from J, the gap between germline ends came to 15 bases. CDR3 size: 15 residues. CDR1 and CDR2 (germline): WSHSY, SAAADI. Donors were nominally healthy when sampled, though unrecorded immune exposures were likely. The sample originates from a study of cytomegalovirus exposure and HLA in healthy donors. General study results and limits: Highest at DRB1 and lowest at HLA-C, TCR association rates differed among HLA loci in a later analysis.

The PCR used 60 Vbeta and 13 Jbeta primers. Profiling relied on immunoSEQ multiplex PCR, and the TCRdb table lists in-frame clones only, not all of them. The data contain around 92,000 clones, approximately 80% of them singletons. The TCR was taken from a man aged 60 to 69 in good health and CMV-seropositive. The sample taken for sequencing was PBMCs. The chain combines TRBV10-2 with TRBJ1-5; no clear D gene. CDR3 in DNA: TGCGCCAGCAGTGAGCCGAGGGAGGTTCGCCAGCCCCAGCATTTT. It yields the protein CASSEPREVRQPQHF.